The 10 T cell receptor beta chains presented below share a single source sample, sequenced in a study of early T cells in non-severe SARS-CoV-2 infection. Each CDR3 protein is one row after TCRdb ran MiXCR on the 5' RACE reads. In the table there are approximately 58,000 distinct CDR3 sequences, 12% of which are singletons. The material was whole blood, obtained at baseline. The receptors originated from an adult who was a healthcare worker with PCR-confirmed SARS-CoV-2 infection or an uninfected control (not recorded which).

This rearrangement joins TRBV7-9 to TRBJ2-7, with 12 bases aligning to TRBD2. This CDR3 comprises 17 residues. Germline lookup yields CDR1 SEHNR and CDR2 FQNEAQ (reference sequence). J lost 2 bases, V lost 5 bases, and 10 bases had no gene match. CDR3 in DNA: TGTGCCAGCAGCGAACCCCTACTAGCGGGAGGCCCCTACGAGCAGTACTTC. Its translation: CASSEPLLAGGPYEQYF.

In its sample, this clonotype was seen a few times. The chain uses TRBV19 and TRBJ2-1; D unclear. Deletions cut 0 bases from V and 4 bases from J, with 16 bases between. Looked up from germline, CDR1 is LNHDA and CDR2 is SQIVND (reference sequence). The CDR3 runs 17 residues. The CDR3 reads CASSIDAPESGYNEQFF. In DNA form, the CDR3 reads TGTGCCAGTAGTATAGATGCACCAGAAAGTGGGTACAATGAGCAGTTCTTC. Complete variable domain (other parts from reference TRBV19 and TRBJ2-1): DGGITQSPKYLFRKEGQNVTLSCEQNLNHDAMYWYRQDPGQGLRLIYYSQIVNDFQKGDIAEGYSVSREKKESFPLTVTSAQKNPTAFYLCASSIDAPESGYNEQFFGPGTRLTVL.

This clonotype showed up many times. The chain has TRBV6-1 and TRBJ2-3; 11 nucleotides agree with TRBD1. The CDR3 has 16 amino acids. Germline lookup yields CDR1 MNHNS and CDR2 SASEGT. The J segment lost 7 bases and the V segment lost 3 bases, leaving 9 bases of the junction unmatched. CDR3 DNA: TGTGCCAGCAGTGAGATAGGAGGGACAGGGGGTTATACGCAGTATTTT. Its protein product is CASSEIGGTGGYTQYF.

This clonotype has just a few counts. This chain links TRBV7-2 with TRBJ2-1; the match to TRBD2 covers 10 bases. CDR3 size: 15 residues. V gave up 0 bases and J gave up 9 bases; unmatched junction bases: 5. The V gene's germline CDR1 is SGHTA and CDR2 FQGNSA. This CDR3 reads CASSLALAGVTEQFF. For the CDR3, the DNA is TGTGCCAGCAGCTTAGCGCTAGCGGGAGTTACTGAGCAGTTCTTC.

This clonotype was observed many times. The V gene is TRBV7-6, the J gene TRBJ2-7; TRBD2 matches at 7 bases. Germline loops: CDR1 SGHVS, CDR2 FNYEAQ. The CDR3 is made up of 13 amino acids. The V segment lost 3 bases and the J segment 6 bases; nucleotides outside the gene matches: 5. The CDR3 nucleotides are TGTGCCAGCAGCTTCTCCAGGACTAGCGAGCAGTACTTC. Amino acids: CASSFSRTSEQYF.

The V and J genes are TRBV7-9 and TRBJ1-2; 7 positions match TRBD1. CDR1 SEHNR and CDR2 FQNEAQ come from the germline V gene (reference sequence). The length of the CDR3 is 14 residues. V shed 4 bases, J shed 4 bases, and the junction held 6 bases outside the gene matches. CDR3 DNA: TGTGCCAGCAGCTGGGGGACAGAAGGCTATGGCTACACCTTC. Its translation is CASSWGTEGYGYTF.

This clonotype is deemed medium-sized. The rearrangement joins TRBV6-2 or TRBV6-3 to TRBJ2-1, with D unresolved. The V and J ends lost 0 bases and 0 bases respectively, with 3 bases between them. CDR1 and CDR2 from the germline V gene are MNHEY and SVGEGT. This CDR3 region has 14 residues. The CDR3 is CASSYSSSYNEQFF. Here the CDR3 DNA reads TGTGCCAGCAGTTACTCTAGCTCCTACAATGAGCAGTTCTTC.

The chain carries TRBV28 and TRBJ2-7, with unresolved D. V was trimmed by 6 bases and J by 2 bases, leaving 14 bases between them. The CDR3 runs 14 residues. Germline CDR1 MDHEN, CDR2 SYDVKM. The CDR3, as DNA: TGTGCCAGCAGCGCGGAGCACCCTGCCTACGAGCAGTACTTC. Translating gives CASSAEHPAYEQYF.

This chain links TRBV11-2 with TRBJ2-1; 7 positions agree with TRBD1. The germline gives CDR1 SGHAT, CDR2 FQNNGV. J lost 2 bases, V lost 7 bases, and 5 bases had no gene match. The CDR3 is 14 residues long. This chain's CDR3 is CASTPGTAYNEQFF. CDR3 sequence (DNA): TGTGCCAGCACCCCCGGGACAGCCTACAATGAGCAGTTCTTC. The entire variable domain, with the rest obtained from reference TRBV11-2 and TRBJ2-1, is as follows: EAGVAQSPRYKIIEKRQSVAFWCNPISGHATLYWYQQILGQGPKLLIQFQNNGVVDDSQLPKDRFSAERLKGVDSTLKIQPAKLEDSAVYLCASTPGTAYNEQFFGPGTRLTVL.

This clonotype was counted only a few times. The chain combines TRBV25-1 with TRBJ2-2; D remains ambiguous. CDR1 MGHDK and CDR2 SYGVNS come from the germline V gene. The CDR3 is made up of 13 amino acids. V was pared by 5 bases and J by 5 bases, with 9 bases between. The DNA of the CDR3 is TGTGCCAGCAGTCGACAAGTTACCGGGGAGCTGTTTTTT. Its protein is CASSRQVTGELFF.